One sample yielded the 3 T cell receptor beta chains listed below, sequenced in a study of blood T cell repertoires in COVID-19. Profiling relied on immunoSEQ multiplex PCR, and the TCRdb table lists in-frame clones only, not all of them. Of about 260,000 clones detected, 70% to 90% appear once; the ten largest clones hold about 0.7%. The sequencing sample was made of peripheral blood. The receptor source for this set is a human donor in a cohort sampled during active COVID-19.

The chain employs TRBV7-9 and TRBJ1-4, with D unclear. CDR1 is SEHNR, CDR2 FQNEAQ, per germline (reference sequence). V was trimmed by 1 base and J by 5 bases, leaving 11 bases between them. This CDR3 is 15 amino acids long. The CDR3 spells CASSLGAGINEKLFF. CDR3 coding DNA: TGTGCCAGCAGCTTAGGGGCCGGGATAAATGAAAAACTGTTTTTT.

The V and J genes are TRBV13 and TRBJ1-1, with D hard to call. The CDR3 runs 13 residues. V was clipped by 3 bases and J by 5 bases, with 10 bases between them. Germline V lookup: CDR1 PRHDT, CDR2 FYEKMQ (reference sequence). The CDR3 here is CASSFGGRTEAFF. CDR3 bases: TGTGCCAGCAGCTTCGGCGGTCGGACTGAAGCTTTCTTT.

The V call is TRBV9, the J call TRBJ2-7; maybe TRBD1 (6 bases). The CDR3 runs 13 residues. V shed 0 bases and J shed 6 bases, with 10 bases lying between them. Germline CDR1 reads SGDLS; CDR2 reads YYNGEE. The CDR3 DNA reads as TGTGCCAGCAGCGTAGTATCACAGGGCGAGCAGTACTTC. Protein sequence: CASSVVSQGEQYF.